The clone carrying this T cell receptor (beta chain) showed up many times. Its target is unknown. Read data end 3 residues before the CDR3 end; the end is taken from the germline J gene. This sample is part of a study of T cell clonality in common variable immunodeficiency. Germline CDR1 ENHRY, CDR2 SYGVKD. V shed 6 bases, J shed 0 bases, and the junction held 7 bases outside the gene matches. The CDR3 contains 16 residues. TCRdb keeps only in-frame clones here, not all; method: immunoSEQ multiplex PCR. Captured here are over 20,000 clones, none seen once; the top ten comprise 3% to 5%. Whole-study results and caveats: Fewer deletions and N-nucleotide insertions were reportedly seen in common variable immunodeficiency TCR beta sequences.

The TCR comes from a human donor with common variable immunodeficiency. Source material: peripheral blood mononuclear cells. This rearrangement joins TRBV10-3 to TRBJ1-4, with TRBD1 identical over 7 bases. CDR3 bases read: TGTGCCATCAGCGAATCGACAGGGTCAACTAATGAAAAA. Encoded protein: CAISESTGSTNEK. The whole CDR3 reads CAISESTGSTNEKLFF.